This is a list of T cell receptor beta chains from one sample in a study of Ad26.COV2.S vaccination and SARS-CoV-2 variants. Profiled with immunoSEQ multiplex PCR; TCRdb holds only in-frame clones, not every one. This sample carries about 480,000 clones, 87% of them seen once, and the ten largest clones take over 10%. This specimen consisted of peripheral blood, obtained in a trial of Ad26.COV2.S vaccine versus placebo. Source of these receptors: a person aged 18-65 years who received the Ad26.COV2.S COVID-19 vaccine or a placebo. Both conserved end residues are part of each CDR3. A D gene is named only where the DNA matches it firmly. Only some rows state a clone size, as once, few, many or a class for expanded clones.

>TRBJ2-5|TRBV7-6|-|TRBD2
CASSPSGLAGGETQYF
TGTGCCAGCAGCCCATCGGGTCTAGCGGGAGGAGAGACCCAGTACTTC
>TRBJ1-1|TRBV28|-|-
CASSLRVAEAFF
TGTGCCAGCAGTTTGAGAGTAGCTGAAGCTTTCTTT
>TRBJ2-3|TRBV7-6|-|TRBD2
CASSFSPVLAGISDTQYF
TGTGCCAGCAGCTTTTCCCCAGTACTAGCGGGAATTTCCGATACGCAGTATTTT
>TRBJ1-1|TRBV5-4|-|-
CASRRAGAKSTEAFF
TGTGCCAGCAGGAGGGCAGGGGCAAAGAGCACTGAAGCTTTCTTT
>TRBJ1-6|TRBV5-8|-|-
CASSPVAAGRGPLHF
TGTGCCAGCAGCCCTGTCGCCGCCGGGAGAGGACCCCTCCACTTT
>TRBJ2-5|TRBV23-1|-|TRBD1
CASSQSFCRQGQETQYF
TGCGCCAGCAGTCAATCTTTTTGTCGACAGGGCCAAGAGACCCAGTACTTC
>TRBJ1-2|TRBV28|-|-
CASSLGSYGYTF
TGTGCCAGCAGTTTAGGAAGCTATGGCTACACCTTC
>TRBJ2-5|TRBV4-2|-|TRBD2
CASSQDAGEETQYF
TGTGCCAGCAGCCAAGACGCGGGAGAAGAGACCCAGTACTTC
>TRBJ2-1|TRBV11-3|-|TRBD2
CASSSGVAGGEQFF
TGTGCCAGCAGCTCAGGAGTAGCGGGAGGCGAGCAGTTCTTC
>TRBJ2-7|TRBV29-1|-|TRBD2
CSASGTGSYEQYF
TGCAGCGCTAGCGGGACGGGATCCTACGAGCAGTACTTC
>TRBJ2-7|TRBV2|-|-
CASSEIVYEQYF
TGTGCCAGCAGTGAGATAGTTTACGAGCAGTACTTC
>TRBJ1-5|TRBV19|-|TRBD1
CASSLSGTGADQPQHF
TGTGCCAGTAGCTTGAGCGGGACAGGGGCGGATCAGCCCCAGCATTTT
>TRBJ2-3|TRBV7-3|-|-
CASSLQGADTQYF
TGTGCCAGCAGCTTACAGGGCGCAGATACGCAGTATTTT
>TRBJ1-5|TRBV28|few|-
CASRRGTRKEGKGQPQHF
TGTGCCAGCAGAAGGGGGACTCGAAAAGAGGGCAAGGGTCAGCCCCAGCATTTT
>TRBJ2-3|TRBV19|-|-
CASRDSFTDTQYF
TGTGCCAGTAGGGACAGCTTCACAGATACGCAGTATTTT
>TRBJ2-5|TRBV28|-|-
CASSYGSETQYF
TGTGCCAGCAGTTACGGGTCAGAGACCCAGTACTTC
>TRBJ2-1|TRBV7-9|-|-
CASSPPGEEQFF
TGTGCCAGCAGCCCACCTGGCGAGGAGCAGTTCTTC
>TRBJ1-1|TRBV6-6|-|-
CASSFIGDTEAFF
TGTGCCAGCAGTTTCATTGGGGACACTGAAGCTTTCTTT
>TRBJ2-3|TRBV6-4|-|-
CASSDGTRTQYF
TGTGCCAGCAGTGACGGCACACGGACGCAGTATTTT
>TRBJ2-7|TRBV7-2|-|TRBD2
CASSLGLAGWGSYEQYF
TGTGCCAGCAGCTTAGGGCTAGCGGGATGGGGCTCCTACGAGCAGTACTTC
>TRBJ2-6|TRBV4-2|-|-
CASSQVSISPGANVLTF
TGTGCCAGCAGCCAAGTGAGTATCTCCCCCGGGGCCAACGTCCTGACTTTC
>TRBJ1-5|TRBV7-2|-|TRBD1
CASSSSGQSNQPQHF
TGTGCCAGCAGCTCCTCGGGACAGTCCAATCAGCCCCAGCATTTT
>TRBJ1-2|TRBV21-1|-|-
CASSKAGYGYTF
TGTGCCAGCAGCAAAGCCGGTTATGGCTACACCTTC
>TRBJ2-3|TRBV9|-|-
CASSDGAGPSTDTQYF
TGTGCCAGCAGTGATGGGGCAGGGCCTAGCACAGATACGCAGTATTTT
>TRBJ2-5|TRBV5-6|-|-
CASSLVAGETQYF
TGTGCCAGCAGCTTGGTAGCCGGCGAGACCCAGTACTTC
>TRBJ2-7|TRBV5-8|-|TRBD1
CASSWDRNYEQYF
TGTGCCAGCAGCTGGGACAGGAACTACGAGCAGTACTTC
>TRBJ2-1|TRBV7-6|-|TRBD1
CASSEGQGYNEQFF
TGTGCCAGCAGCGAGGGACAGGGGTACAATGAGCAGTTCTTC
>TRBJ2-1|TRBV11-3|-|-
CASSPYNEQFF
TGTGCCAGCAGCCCCTACAATGAGCAGTTCTTC
>TRBJ2-7|TRBV28|-|-
CASSQWEQEYF
TGTGCCAGCAGCCAATGGGAACAGGAGTACTTC
>TRBJ2-1|TRBV28|-|TRBD1
CASSFSTGGEQFF
TGTGCCAGCAGTTTCTCTACAGGGGGCGAGCAGTTCTTC
>TRBJ1-1|TRBV7-9|-|-
CASSLGGLIDAFF
TGTGCCAGCAGCCTTGGGGGTCTCATAGACGCTTTCTTT
>TRBJ2-1|TRBV5-1|-|TRBD2
CASSLIIAGAYNEQFF
TGCGCCAGCAGCCTGATAATCGCGGGAGCCTACAATGAGCAGTTCTTC
>TRBJ1-4|TRBV28|-|-
CASSSSARAGSHNEKLFF
TGTGCCAGCAGTTCCTCGGCGAGGGCAGGGTCCCATAATGAAAAACTGTTTTTT